The 27 T cell receptor beta chains below come from one sample, sequenced in a study of shared clonotypes between healthy human individuals. Using immunoSEQ multiplex PCR, the repertoire was profiled, and TCRdb retains in-frame clones only, with some absent. The data hold some 1.5 million clones, with 95% to 99% observed a single time. Input material: naive CD4+ T cells sorted from blood. Subset indicated: CD45RA+ positively selected. These receptors came from a young man in good health.

The V gene is TRBV9, the J gene TRBJ2-2, with no clear D. This CDR3 is built from 14 residues. The germline V and J ends were trimmed by 3 bases and 6 bases, with 12 bases remaining between them. Germline CDR1 and CDR2: SGDLS and YYNGEE. The CDR3: CASSERDRSGELFF. The CDR3 DNA follows: TGTGCCAGCAGCGAGCGAGATCGGTCCGGGGAGCTGTTTTTT.

This clone was counted once. V usage is TRBV15 and J usage is TRBJ2-3; no clear D. The V gene lost 1 base and the J gene lost 9 bases, with 11 bases spanning the gap. This CDR3 comprises 13 residues. Germline assignment: CDR1 LNHNV and CDR2 YYDKDF (reference sequence). The CDR3 region is CATSRGAEHTQYF. CDR3 nucleotides: TGTGCCACCAGCAGAGGGGCGGAGCACACGCAGTATTTT.

Concerning this clone itself: Germline is not matched at one junction end, which may reflect a read error. The chain has TRBV5-4 and TRBJ2-2; no definite D call. The length of the CDR3 is 12 residues. Germline V CDR1 and CDR2: SGHNT, YYREEE (reference sequence). CDR3 nucleotides: TGCGCCAGCAGCTTAGAAAACGGGGAGCTGTTTTTT. It specifies CASSLENGELFF.

V usage is TRBV6-5 and J usage is TRBJ1-1; D is unclear. Germline V lookup: CDR1 MNHEY, CDR2 SVGAGI. CDR3 length: 14 residues. Between the trimmed V and J ends, which lost 2 bases and 1 base, there was a span of 8 bases. CDR3 nucleotides: TGTGCCAGCAGTTACGGCAGTGAGAACACTGAAGCTTTCTTT. This translates into CASSYGSENTEAFF.

The chain has TRBV6-5 and TRBJ2-3; TRBD2 matches 8 bases. CDR1 MNHEY and CDR2 SVGAGI come from the germline V gene. This CDR3 is 14 amino acids long. J lost 3 bases, V lost 4 bases, and 3 bases had no gene match. The CDR3 region is CASSSGTRTDTQYF. The CDR3 DNA reads as TGTGCCAGCAGTTCTGGGACTAGGACAGATACGCAGTATTTT.

The rearrangement links TRBV29-1 to TRBJ2-7, with a possible D match to TRBD1 (8 bases). Trimming removed 4 bases from V and 3 bases from J, with 13 bases in between. There are 13 residues in the CDR3. Germline CDR1 reads SQVTM; CDR2 reads ANQGSEA. This CDR3 is CSVGTGGDYEQYF. CDR3 coding DNA: TGCAGCGTTGGTACAGGGGGGGACTACGAGCAGTACTTC.

This rearrangement joins TRBV18 to TRBJ1-1, with a tentative D call TRBD1 (5 bases). V was shortened by 1 base and J by 3 bases, with 24 bases between the two germline ends. Per germline, CDR1 KGHSH and CDR2 LQKENI. The length of the CDR3 is 19 residues. CDR3: CASSPQGTTDLRGHTEAFF. CDR3 nucleotides: TGTGCCAGCTCACCACAAGGGACCACAGACTTAAGGGGTCACACTGAAGCTTTCTTT.

The chain joins TRBV9 to TRBJ2-3; D is ambiguous. This CDR3 region has 13 residues. V was trimmed by 4 bases and J by 7 bases, leaving 13 bases between them. From germline, CDR1 is SGDLS and CDR2 YYNGEE. For the CDR3, the DNA is TGTGCCAGCAGCCCCTATTTAGGGAATACGCAGTATTTT. Its translation: CASSPYLGNTQYF.

The chain employs TRBV6-5 and TRBJ2-7; D is ambiguous. Trimming removed 6 bases from V and 3 bases from J, with 6 bases in between. CDR1 MNHEY and CDR2 SVGAGI come from the germline V gene. The CDR3 consists of 11 residues. Here the CDR3 DNA reads TGTGCCAGCAGGGAACTCTACGAGCAGTACTTC. It encodes CASRELYEQYF.

The chain links TRBV4-3 to TRBJ2-2; 12 nucleotides agree with TRBD2. Germline CDR1 and CDR2: LGHNA and YSLEER. V lost 2 bases and J lost 8; bases outside the gene matches: 6. The CDR3 runs to 16 residues. In DNA form, the CDR3 reads TGCGCCAGCAGCCAACTAGCGGGAGGGCCTGGGGGGGAGCTGTTTTTT. Its protein product is CASSQLAGGPGGELFF.

The J gene is TRBJ2-1, the V gene TRBV5-4, with 11 bases aligning to TRBD2. Germline V gene lookup returns CDR1 SGHNT and CDR2 YYREEE (reference sequence). This CDR3 has 15 amino acids. The V gene end was trimmed by 6 bases and the J gene end by 3 bases; junction bases not matched to a gene: 5. The chain's CDR3 is CASKTTSGNYNEQFF. The DNA for the CDR3 is TGTGCCAGCAAAACGACTAGCGGGAACTACAATGAGCAGTTCTTC.

A remark on this clone: The junction shows a germline mismatch at one end, possibly a read error. The chain links TRBV5-1 to TRBJ2-5; 8 positions match TRBD1. This CDR3 comprises 14 residues. Germline-derived CDR1 and CDR2 are SGHRS and YFSETQ. CDR3 DNA sequence: TGCGCCGGCAGCTTACGACAGGGGAGGGAGACCCAGTACTTC. This gives the protein CAGSLRQGRETQYF.

The V call is TRBV5-1, the J call TRBJ2-1, with D possibly TRBD2 on 6 matching bases. CDR1 and CDR2 from the germline V gene are SGHRS and YFSETQ. This CDR3 is 14 amino acids long. With 9 bases removed from V and 3 bases from J, the gap between germline ends came to 16 bases. For the CDR3, the DNA is TGCGCCACCCGACGGGAGCTAAACTACAATGAGCAGTTCTTC. It yields the protein CATRRELNYNEQFF.

The chain links TRBV29-1 to TRBJ2-5, with a weak D call TRBD1 (6 bases). CDR1 SQVTM and CDR2 ANQGSEA come from the germline V gene. Trimming removed 3 bases at V and 1 base at J, with 18 bases between. The CDR3 covers 16 residues. As DNA, the CDR3 is TGCAGCGTTGACGGGACATCTATTTTGCGCCAAGAGACCCAGTACTTC. It translates to CSVDGTSILRQETQYF.

The chain's CDR3 is CASSPPANYNEQFF. The DNA for the CDR3 is TGTGCCAGCAGTCCCCCGGCCAACTACAATGAGCAGTTCTTC. The chain joins TRBV27 to TRBJ2-1; D is ambiguous. CDR1 is MNHEY and CDR2 is SMNVEV in the germline V gene (reference sequence). The CDR3 covers 14 residues. Trimming cost V 5 bases and J 3 bases, with 11 bases left between them.

This clone was recorded only once. The gene calls are TRBV6-5 and TRBJ2-7; a weak D match, TRBD1 (5 bases). The germline CDR1 and CDR2 sequences are MNHEY and SVGAGI. The CDR3 contains 14 residues. Trimming removed 2 bases at V and 2 bases at J, with 10 bases between. CDR3 residues: CASSYPDRTYEQYF. The CDR3 bases are TGTGCCAGCAGTTACCCAGACAGAACCTACGAGCAGTACTTC.

V usage is TRBV19 and J usage is TRBJ2-5; D possibly corresponds to TRBD2 (5 bases). Deletions cut 5 bases from V and 2 bases from J, with 18 bases between. Germline V gene sequence: CDR1 LNHDA, CDR2 SQIVND (reference sequence). This CDR3 has 16 amino acids. As DNA, the CDR3 is TGTGCCAGTAGTCCCAGTCTAGCCGTTTTTCAAGAGACCCAGTACTTC. It yields the protein CASSPSLAVFQETQYF.

In this sample, this clone turned up once. Written as DNA, the CDR3 is TGTGCCAGCAGTGTAGCGGGGGGCGGGAATACGCAGTATTTT. It yields the protein CASSVAGGGNTQYF. The rearrangement joins TRBV27 to TRBJ2-3; 10 bases agree with TRBD2. Losses at the gene ends were 5 bases for V and 7 bases for J; bases not matched to a gene: 6. Germline V gene lookup returns CDR1 MNHEY and CDR2 SMNVEV (reference sequence). This CDR3 comprises 14 residues.

This rearrangement joins TRBV2 to TRBJ2-7; 13 nucleotides match TRBD2. Germline V gene sequence: CDR1 SNHLY, CDR2 FYNNEI. The length of the CDR3 is 14 residues. V gave up 7 bases and J gave up 5 bases; unmatched junction bases: 5. The CDR3 loop reads CASIRLAGGHEQYF. Here the CDR3 DNA reads TGTGCCAGCATTAGACTAGCGGGAGGCCACGAGCAGTACTTC.

This clone appeared once. This chain joins TRBV28 and TRBJ2-1; possible D gene TRBD2, 5 bases. This CDR3 has 17 amino acids. The V and J ends lost 7 bases and 4 bases respectively, with 23 bases between them. The germline gives CDR1 MDHEN, CDR2 SYDVKM. CDR3 amino acids: CASKTSSGAGRYNEQFF. CDR3 bases: TGTGCCAGCAAAACCTCCAGCGGTGCTGGCAGGTACAATGAGCAGTTCTTC.

The V call is TRBV18, the J call TRBJ2-3; D is unclear. The CDR3 contains 16 residues. CDR1 is KGHSH and CDR2 is LQKENI in the germline V gene. The V and J ends lost 5 bases and 3 bases respectively, with 18 bases between them. CDR3 bases: TGTGCCAGCTCAGCCTTGGGGTCCTCAAGAACAGATACGCAGTATTTT. It encodes CASSALGSSRTDTQYF.

This rearrangement joins TRBV7-2 to TRBJ2-7, with D perhaps TRBD1 (5 bases). This CDR3 has 12 residues. Germline V lookup: CDR1 SGHTA, CDR2 FQGNSA. The V gene lost 4 bases and the J gene lost 5 bases, with 9 bases spanning the gap. The CDR3 nucleotides are TGTGCCAGCAGCTGGTTCAGGGACGAGCAGTACTTC. This gives the protein CASSWFRDEQYF.

This rearrangement joins TRBV5-1 to TRBJ2-4; 11 bases are shared with TRBD2. V lost 4 bases and J lost 7; bases outside the gene matches: 13. CDR1 is SGHRS, CDR2 YFSETQ, per germline. This CDR3 is 17 amino acids long. CDR3 nucleotide sequence: TGCGCCAGCAGCCCCGCCTCTATTAGCGGGAGGGAGAACATTCAGTACTTC. Translation gives CASSPASISGRENIQYF.

CDR3 protein: CASSEPGLAGITDTQYF. CDR3 DNA sequence: TGCGCCAGCAGTGAGCCGGGACTAGCGGGAATCACAGATACGCAGTATTTT. This chain uses TRBV10-2 with TRBJ2-3; 13 nucleotides line up with TRBD2. This CDR3 is built from 17 residues. The V gene end was trimmed by 2 bases and the J gene end by 2 bases; junction bases not matched to a gene: 4. Germline V gene lookup returns CDR1 WSHSY and CDR2 SAAADI.

The gene calls are TRBV2 and TRBJ1-5, with 7 bases that match TRBD1. CDR3 length equals 14 residues. CDR1 and CDR2 (germline): SNHLY, FYNNEI. V gave up 9 bases and J gave up 3 bases; unmatched junction bases: 8. The CDR3 bases are TGTGCCAGTGTTTTGGACAGGAACAATCAGCCCCAGCATTTT. Translating it yields CASVLDRNNQPQHF.

The V call is TRBV7-2, the J call TRBJ2-1; 13 bases line up with TRBD2. Germline trimming cut 3 bases from V and 0 bases from J; bases unmatched to any gene: 5. The germline gives CDR1 SGHTA, CDR2 FQGNSA. This CDR3 region has 18 residues. The CDR3 DNA reads as TGTGCCAGCAGCTTCCCGACTAGCGGGAGGAGCTCCTACAATGAGCAGTTCTTC. Encoded protein: CASSFPTSGRSSYNEQFF. Variable domain in full (rest from reference TRBV7-2 and TRBJ2-1): GAGVSQSPSNKVTEKGKDVELRCDPISGHTALYWYRQSLGQGLEFLIYFQGNSAPDKSGLPSDRFSAERTGGSVSTLTIQRTQQEDSAVYLCASSFPTSGRSSYNEQFFGPGTRLTVL.

The rearrangement joins TRBV19 to TRBJ1-2; 8 nucleotides agree with TRBD1. J was trimmed by 8 bases and V by 3 bases; bases with no gene match: 2. The germline V gene has CDR1 LNHDA and CDR2 SQIVND (reference sequence). The CDR3 loop spans 12 amino acids. The CDR3 bases are TGTGCCAGTAGTATCGGGACAGGCGGCTACACCTTC. Its translation: CASSIGTGGYTF.